The 29 T cell receptor beta chains reported below all come from one sample, sequenced in a study of cytomegalovirus exposure and HLA in healthy donors. This PCR relied on a set of 60 Vbeta primers and 13 Jbeta primers. Measured with immunoSEQ multiplex PCR; TCRdb has only the in-frame clones, and not every one. This sample carries about 96,000 clones, roughly 74% of them seen once, and the ten largest clones take over 12%. The sample was PBMCs. These receptors were collected from a woman between 70 and 85 years old in good health and CMV-seropositive.

This chain joins TRBV28 and TRBJ1-3, with unresolved D. This CDR3 region has 14 residues. Per germline, CDR1 MDHEN and CDR2 SYDVKM. Trimming took off 2 bases at V and 3 bases at J, with 8 bases between the two ends. The DNA for the CDR3 is TGTGCCAGCAGTTTAACCGGGGTTGGAAACACCATATATTTT. This encodes CASSLTGVGNTIYF.

The V and J genes are TRBV11-2 and TRBJ2-5; the match to TRBD1 covers 7 bases. Germline lookup yields CDR1 SGHAT and CDR2 FQNNGV. The CDR3 is made up of 14 amino acids. V shed 3 bases and J 1 base; nucleotides not matched to a gene: 2. The CDR3 region has the DNA TGTGCCAGCAGCTTGAACAGGGGCCAAGAGACCCAGTACTTC. Its protein is CASSLNRGQETQYF.

The J gene is TRBJ2-3, the V gene TRBV7-3; TRBD1 is a possible D gene (5 bases). CDR1 is SGHTA and CDR2 is FQGTGA in the germline V gene. There are 14 residues in the CDR3. Trimming removed 2 bases from V and 5 bases from J, with 11 bases in between. The CDR3 region has the DNA TGTGCCAGCAGCTTATTGATTAGGGGAGATACGCAGTATTTT. Protein: CASSLLIRGDTQYF.

The genes are TRBV30 and TRBJ2-7, with 13 positions matching TRBD2. Germline-derived CDR1 and CDR2 are GTSNPN and SVGIG (reference sequence). V lost 2 bases and J lost 5; bases outside the gene matches: 3. The CDR3 sequence is 14 residues long. The DNA for the CDR3 is TGTGCCTGGAGTTTCACTAGCGGGAGGGACGAGCAGTACTTC. Protein sequence: CAWSFTSGRDEQYF.

This chain uses TRBV29-1 with TRBJ2-5, with 7 bases matching TRBD1. V trimming: 5 bases; J trimming: 2 bases; junction bases outside the gene matches: 5. The germline gives CDR1 SQVTM, CDR2 ANQGSEA. The CDR3 has 13 residues. CDR3 region: CSVTGTDQETQYF. The CDR3 DNA reads TGCAGCGTTACCGGGACAGATCAAGAGACCCAGTACTTC.

As for this clone: This same CDR3 is encoded by further DNA sequences in the sample. The chain has TRBV13 and TRBJ2-3; 11 nucleotides line up with TRBD2. The CDR3 loop spans 18 amino acids. With V trimmed by 1 base and J by 9 bases, 15 bases remained unmatched. Germline V CDR1 and CDR2: PRHDT, FYEKMQ (reference sequence). CDR3 coding DNA: TGTGCCAGCAGCTTAGCTCCCTTTCTAGCGGGGGGATTAGACACGCAGTATTTT. Translated: CASSLAPFLAGGLDTQYF.

This clone showed up just once. V usage is TRBV19 and J usage is TRBJ2-7; TRBD1 aligns across 9 bases. V shed 5 bases, J shed 3 bases, and the junction held 8 bases outside the gene matches. Germline assignment: CDR1 LNHDA and CDR2 SQIVND (reference sequence). The CDR3 has 15 amino acids. CDR3 region: CASSVSGTGYYEQYF. In DNA form, the CDR3 reads TGTGCCAGTAGTGTCTCCGGGACAGGGTACTACGAGCAGTACTTC.

This chain uses TRBV7-3 with TRBJ2-1, with D tentatively TRBD2 (5 bases). The CDR3 consists of 12 residues. The V gene lost 5 bases and the J gene lost 6 bases, with 8 bases spanning the gap. Germline-derived CDR1 and CDR2 are SGHTA and FQGTGA. The chain's CDR3 is CASSRTPNEQFF. CDR3 nucleotide sequence: TGTGCCAGCAGCCGGACTCCCAATGAGCAGTTCTTC.

The chain recombines TRBV30 with TRBJ1-5; D uncertain. Germline V gene data show CDR1 as GTSNPN and CDR2 as SVGIG (reference sequence). The V end lost 5 bases, the J end lost 1 base, and 12 bases lay between the germline ends. The CDR3 length is 14 residues. CDR3 residues: CAWGKSGSNQPQHF. CDR3 nucleotides: TGTGCCTGGGGGAAATCGGGGAGCAATCAGCCCCAGCATTTT.

This chain uses TRBV12-1 with TRBJ2-1; TRBD2, the table's D call, lacks a check against the DNA. TRBV12-1 is tagged as a pseudogene. This CDR3 contains 16 residues. The CDR3 DNA is TGTGCCAGCAGCTCGGGACTAGTGATTCGGCTCAATGAGCAGTTCTTC. This encodes CASSSGLVIRLNEQFF.

The V gene is TRBV5-6, the J gene TRBJ2-3; 7 bases line up with TRBD2. CDR3 length: 17 amino acids. Germline CDR1 is SGHDT and CDR2 is YYEEEE. The V segment lost 1 base and the J segment 3 bases; nucleotides outside the gene matches: 11. This chain's CDR3 is CASSLIALWGGTDTQYF. As DNA, the CDR3 is TGTGCCAGCAGCTTGATTGCCCTGTGGGGAGGGACAGATACGCAGTATTTT.

The chain is built from TRBV28 and TRBJ2-1; D is perhaps TRBD2 (5 bases). The CDR3 is 15 residues long. Looked up from germline, CDR1 is MDHEN and CDR2 is SYDVKM. With 6 bases removed from V and 5 bases from J, the gap between germline ends came to 17 bases. The CDR3 DNA follows: TGTGCCAGCAGCCCAGCGTGGCTAGCCAACAATGAGCAGTTCTTC. This codes for CASSPAWLANNEQFF.

The table lists this clone with a few counts. The sample carries other DNA sequences with the same CDR3. The V gene is TRBV5-1, the J gene TRBJ1-5; 7 nucleotides align to TRBD1. In germline, CDR1 is SGHRS, CDR2 YFSETQ. V lost 0 bases, J lost 4 bases, and 4 bases stayed unmatched. The CDR3 consists of 15 residues. The CDR3 sequence: CASSLGPGGNQPQHF. In nucleotides, the CDR3 is TGCGCCAGCAGCTTGGGCCCAGGGGGTAATCAGCCCCAGCATTTT.

This clone has a handful of counts. The chain has TRBV11-2 and TRBJ1-5; 7 positions match TRBD1. Germline V gene sequence: CDR1 SGHAT, CDR2 FQNNGV. J gave up 7 bases and V 5 bases, and 5 bases lay outside the gene matches. CDR3 length equals 13 residues. The DNA of the CDR3 is TGTGCCAGCAGCAGATGGGACAGCCAGCCCCAGCATTTT. Its translation is CASSRWDSQPQHF.

V usage is TRBV23-1 and J usage is TRBJ2-5; 7 bases are shared with TRBD1. TRBV23-1 has ORF status, its function being uncertain. This CDR3 comprises 16 residues. Trimming removed 4 bases from V and 0 bases from J; junction bases left unmatched: 8. CDR3 region: CASSLLGGLNQETQYF. Here the CDR3 DNA reads TGCGCCAGCAGTCTCCTAGGGGGCCTCAACCAAGAGACCCAGTACTTC.

The V call is TRBV7-3, the J call TRBJ1-1, with D tentatively TRBD1 (6 bases). Looked up from germline, CDR1 is SGHTA and CDR2 is FQGTGA. V was cut by 0 bases and J by 5 bases, with 10 bases left in between. The CDR3 length is 14 residues. The CDR3 DNA reads TGTGCCAGCAGCTTAACGGGGGCGAGGACTGAAGCTTTCTTT. This encodes CASSLTGARTEAFF.

V and J are TRBV10-3 and TRBJ2-5, with 11 bases matching TRBD2. This CDR3 contains 14 residues. The ends lost 10 bases at V and 1 base at J; junction bases unmatched: 5. From germline, CDR1 is ENHRY and CDR2 SYGVKD. The CDR3 nucleotides read TGTGCCAGTTTAGGGACTAGCGGCCAAGAGACCCAGTACTTC. This translates into CASLGTSGQETQYF.

This chain uses TRBV29-1 with TRBJ2-3; perhaps TRBD2 as D (6 bases). There are 13 residues in the CDR3. V was cut by 7 bases and J by 4 bases, with 15 bases left in between. Germline CDR1 SQVTM, CDR2 ANQGSEA. CDR3 DNA sequence: TGCAGCGGGGAGGTGGGAGCACCAGATACGCAGTATTTT. Protein: CSGEVGAPDTQYF.

The chain has TRBV6-5 and TRBJ1-6, with a weak D call TRBD1 (5 bases). The germline V and J ends were trimmed by 4 bases and 7 bases, with 8 bases remaining between them. CDR1 MNHEY and CDR2 SVGAGI come from the germline V gene. CDR3 length: 13 amino acids. The CDR3 protein is CASSWGGNSPLHF. The CDR3 coding sequence is TGTGCCAGCAGTTGGGGGGGGAATTCACCCCTCCACTTT.

This rearrangement joins TRBV28 to TRBJ1-5, with D perhaps TRBD1 (5 bases). Germline CDR1 MDHEN, CDR2 SYDVKM. The CDR3 has 19 residues. Trimming cost V 5 bases and J 2 bases, with 25 bases left between them. CDR3 sequence: CASSPRPGRGFRGNQPQHF. The CDR3 DNA is TGTGCCAGCAGTCCCCGCCCAGGGCGCGGTTTTCGGGGCAATCAGCCCCAGCATTTT.

Only one count was recorded for this clone. Other DNA sequences in the same sample also yield this CDR3. The rearrangement uses TRBV6-5 and TRBJ1-1, with 8 bases aligning to TRBD1. Per the germline V gene, CDR1 is MNHEY and CDR2 is SVGAGI. The CDR3 consists of 15 residues. V lost 3 bases to trimming and J lost 4 bases; unmatched junction nucleotides: 7. DNA of the CDR3: TGTGCCAGCAGTTATGAGACAGGGGTGGCCACTGAAGCTTTCTTT. Translated: CASSYETGVATEAFF.

This clone was seen just once. The chain is built from TRBV7-7 and TRBJ2-2, with 7 bases matching TRBD2. Germline V gene lookup returns CDR1 SSHAT and CDR2 FNYEAQ (reference sequence). This CDR3 contains 14 residues. The DNA for the CDR3 is TGTGCTAGTGGGCGGGAGTTGAACACCGGGGAGCTGTTTTTT. Its protein is CASGRELNTGELFF.

This clone was seen a few times. This sequence joins TRBV4-2 and TRBJ2-2; the D is unclear. CDR1 LGHNA and CDR2 YNFKEQ come from the germline V gene. This CDR3 region has 13 residues. The V gene lost 1 base and the J gene lost 4 bases, with 4 bases spanning the gap. This chain's CDR3 is CASSQVSTGELFF. Here the CDR3 DNA reads TGTGCCAGCAGCCAAGTGAGCACCGGGGAGCTGTTTTTT.

This chain connects TRBV2 to TRBJ2-2; a weak D match, TRBD2 (5 bases). This CDR3 is 14 amino acids long. V was pared by 5 bases and J by 3 bases, with 10 bases between. The germline V gene has CDR1 SNHLY and CDR2 FYNNEI. The CDR3 sequence: CASSRFGDTGELFF. For the CDR3, the DNA is TGTGCCAGCAGTAGATTCGGGGACACCGGGGAGCTGTTTTTT.

This clone came up a few times. V and J are TRBV9 and TRBJ1-5; 8 bases map to TRBD1. The CDR3 runs to 15 residues. The V gene end was trimmed by 3 bases and the J gene end by 6 bases; junction bases not matched to a gene: 8. The germline CDR1 and CDR2 sequences are SGDLS and YYNGEE. This CDR3 is CASSAAGTGGQPQHF. The CDR3, as DNA: TGTGCCAGCAGCGCCGCCGGGACAGGAGGTCAGCCCCAGCATTTT. The complete variable domain, with remaining parts taken from reference TRBV9 and TRBJ1-5, reads DSGVTQTPKHLITATGQRVTLRCSPRSGDLSVYWYQQSLDQGLQFLIQYYNGEERAKGNILERFSAQQFPDLHSELNLSSLELGDSALYFCASSAAGTGGQPQHFGDGTRLSIL.

The genes are TRBV19 and TRBJ1-1; 7 bases line up with TRBD1. Germline loops: CDR1 LNHDA, CDR2 SQIVND (reference sequence). The CDR3 spans 14 residues. J gave up 4 bases and V 5 bases, and 7 bases lay outside the gene matches. The CDR3 sequence is CASSLTGWITEAFF. DNA of the CDR3: TGTGCCAGTAGTTTGACAGGGTGGATCACTGAAGCTTTCTTT. The whole variable domain, filled in from reference TRBV19 and TRBJ1-1, reads DGGITQSPKYLFRKEGQNVTLSCEQNLNHDAMYWYRQDPGQGLRLIYYSQIVNDFQKGDIAEGYSVSREKKESFPLTVTSAQKNPTAFYLCASSLTGWITEAFFGQGTRLTVV.

This clone was seen more than once but under ten times. V is TRBV4-1 and J is TRBJ1-2; 7 positions agree with TRBD1. The CDR3 totals 15 residues. Germline CDR1 is MGHRA and CDR2 is YSYEKL. V dropped 6 bases and J dropped 4; count of bases not matched to a gene: 11. CDR3 DNA sequence: TGCGCCAGCAGAGGAACGACAGGGCCTCTCTATGGCTACACCTTC. It translates to CASRGTTGPLYGYTF.

The V gene is TRBV11-2, the J gene TRBJ2-3, with TRBD2 matching over 12 bases. Germline-derived CDR1 and CDR2 are SGHAT and FQNNGV. V was pared by 2 bases and J by 3 bases, with 3 bases of the junction left unmatched. CDR3 size: 16 residues. The CDR3 spells CASSLSTSGRTDTQYF. DNA of the CDR3: TGTGCCAGCAGCTTATCTACTAGCGGGAGGACAGATACGCAGTATTTT.

The V gene is TRBV28, the J gene TRBJ2-5, with a possible D match to TRBD1 (6 bases). The CDR3 has 15 amino acids. V was pared by 3 bases and J by 5 bases, with 16 bases between. CDR1 and CDR2 (germline): MDHEN, SYDVKM. CDR3 amino acids: CASSFRQEWGETQYF. CDR3 in DNA: TGTGCCAGCAGTTTCCGACAGGAATGGGGGGAGACCCAGTACTTC.